These T cell receptor beta chains were read from a single sample in a study of control samples from healthy donors and cancer patients. Only in-frame clones appear in the TCRdb table, and some are missing; sequencing was by immunoSEQ multiplex PCR. The data contain roughly 120,000 clones, 90% of them singletons. The sample was blood. These receptors all come from a human donor in good health. The donor label of this sample is uncertain. Each CDR3 is given with its conserved first and last residue. A D gene is named only where the DNA matches it firmly. Clone size is shown for a subset of rows, as once, few, many or a class of expanded clone.

TRBV6-5	-	-	TRBJ1-1	CASSLQVDTEAFF	TGTGCCAGCAGTTTACAGGTAGACACTGAAGCTTTCTTT
TRBV4-3	-	-	TRBJ2-2	CASSQDPKGRNTGELFF	TGCGCCAGCAGCCAAGATCCGAAGGGTAGGAACACCGGGGAGCTGTTTTTT
TRBV6-5	-	TRBD1	TRBJ1-6	CASSAGGNSPLHF	TGTGCCAGCAGCGCAGGGGGTAATTCACCCCTCCACTTT
TRBV19	-	-	TRBJ2-1	CASSIRWRGPYNEQFF	TGTGCCAGTAGTATCAGGTGGCGAGGACCCTACAATGAGCAGTTCTTC
TRBV5-1	-	-	TRBJ2-3	CASSRGRPEDTQYF	TGCGCCAGCAGCCGGGGACGCCCAGAGGATACGCAGTATTTT
TRBV10-1	-	-	TRBJ1-1	CASSGRGRTTEAFF	TGCGCCAGCAGCGGTCGCGGCAGAACTACTGAAGCTTTCTTT
TRBV19	-	-	TRBJ1-4	CASSIGGFTATDPNEKLFF	TGTGCCAGTAGTATAGGGGGCTTCACCGCCACCGACCCCAATGAAAAACTGTTTTTT
TRBV6-5	-	-	TRBJ1-2	CASSYSQGWDGYTF	TGTGCCAGCAGTTACTCGCAGGGATGGGATGGCTACACCTTC
TRBV7-8	-	-	TRBJ1-2	CASSPGLNGYTF	TGTGCCAGCAGCCCCGGATTAAATGGCTACACCTTC
TRBV9	-	-	TRBJ1-2	CASSPQGGDAYGYTF	TGTGCCAGCAGCCCTCAGGGAGGCGACGCCTATGGCTACACCTTC
TRBV25-1	-	TRBD1	TRBJ1-2	CASSVLQGGLYGYTF	TGTGCCAGCAGTGTACTACAGGGGGGCCTCTATGGCTACACCTTC
TRBV3-1/TRBV3-2	-	-	TRBJ2-6	CASSQDPDFSSGANVLTF	TGTGCCAGCAGCCAAGATCCAGACTTTAGCTCTGGGGCCAACGTCCTGACTTTC
TRBV7-9	-	-	TRBJ2-3	CAGESGTDTQYF	TGTGCAGGGGAGTCTGGCACAGATACGCAGTATTTT
TRBV9	-	-	TRBJ2-6	CASSDHLGGANVLTF	TGTGCCAGCAGCGACCATCTCGGGGGGGCCAACGTCCTGACTTTC
TRBV4-2	-	-	TRBJ1-5	CASNIGNSNQPQHF	TGTGCCAGCAATATAGGGAATAGCAATCAGCCCCAGCATTTT
TRBV27	once	TRBD1	TRBJ2-7	CASSPSGQGANEQYF	TGTGCCAGCAGTCCTAGTGGACAGGGGGCCAACGAGCAGTACTTC
TRBV30	-	-	TRBJ2-2	CAWSRTYTGELFF	TGTGCCTGGAGTCGTACCTATACCGGGGAGCTGTTTTTT
TRBV3-1/TRBV3-2	-	TRBD2	TRBJ2-7	CASSQGTSGVYEQYF	TGTGCCAGCAGCCAAGGGACTAGCGGGGTATACGAGCAGTACTTC
TRBV7-9	-	-	TRBJ1-1	CASSLDDTEAFF	TGTGCCAGCAGCTTAGACGACACTGAAGCTTTCTTT
TRBV5-1	-	-	TRBJ2-5	CASSLGSAGTQETQYF	TGCGCCAGCAGCTTGGGATCTGCGGGCACCCAAGAGACCCAGTACTTC
TRBV11-2	-	TRBD1	TRBJ1-3	CASSKEQGPFSGNTIYF	TGTGCCAGCAGCAAGGAACAGGGGCCCTTCTCTGGAAACACCATATATTTT
TRBV3-1/TRBV3-2	-	TRBD1	TRBJ2-7	CASSQDRGPYEQYF	TGTGCCAGCAGCCAAGATAGGGGGCCCTACGAGCAGTACTTC
TRBV27	-	-	TRBJ1-5	CASSLYREVNQPQHF	TGTGCCAGCAGTTTGTACAGGGAAGTTAATCAGCCCCAGCATTTT
TRBV7-8	-	TRBD1	TRBJ1-1	CASSWGGTVEAFF	TGTGCCAGCAGCTGGGGGGGGACAGTGGAAGCTTTCTTT
TRBV3-1/TRBV3-2	-	-	TRBJ1-2	CASSQWRASKPNYGYTF	TGTGCCAGCAGCCAATGGCGGGCCAGCAAACCTAACTATGGCTACACCTTC
TRBV28	-	TRBD1	TRBJ1-6	CASSAGQGWGSPLHF	TGTGCCAGCAGTGCGGGACAGGGGTGGGGTTCACCCCTCCACTTT
TRBV14	-	-	TRBJ1-1	CASSQDWNTEAFF	TGTGCCAGCAGCCAAGACTGGAACACTGAAGCTTTCTTT
TRBV19	-	-	TRBJ2-6	CASSITGIIANVLTF	TGTGCCAGTAGTATAACAGGGATTATAGCCAACGTCCTGACTTTC
TRBV27	-	TRBD2	TRBJ2-3	CASSSPGLAGGTDTQYF	TGTGCCAGCAGTTCCCCGGGACTAGCGGGGGGGACAGATACGCAGTATTTT
TRBV3-1/TRBV3-2	-	-	TRBJ2-5	CASHGARSTGTQYF	TGTGCCAGCCACGGGGCACGGTCTACCGGGACCCAGTACTTC
TRBV10-3	-	-	TRBJ2-1	CAISESGYTSYEQFF	TGTGCCATCAGTGAGTCGGGTTATACTTCATATGAGCAGTTCTTC
TRBV25-1	-	TRBD1	TRBJ2-5	CASKQGARETQYF	TGTGCCAGCAAACAGGGGGCCCGTGAGACCCAGTACTTC
TRBV7-9	-	-	TRBJ2-3	CASSLVSTDTQYF	TGTGCCAGCAGCTTAGTTTCCACAGATACGCAGTATTTT
TRBV5-1	-	TRBD1	TRBJ1-5	CASSLQPGTGDQPQHF	TGCGCCAGCAGCTTGCAACCCGGGACAGGGGATCAGCCCCAGCATTTT
TRBV12-3/TRBV12-4	once	-	TRBJ1-5	CASSLNQPQHF	TGTGCCAGCAGTTTGAATCAGCCCCAGCATTTT
TRBV2	-	-	TRBJ2-1	CASSPGTMGPGEQFF	TGTGCCAGCAGTCCCGGGACGATGGGTCCCGGTGAGCAGTTCTTC
TRBV7-9	-	TRBD1	TRBJ1-1	CASSPPGQGLSYTEAFF	TGTGCCAGCAGCCCCCCCGGACAGGGACTGAGTTACACTGAAGCTTTCTTT
TRBV6-6	-	TRBD1	TRBJ1-6	CASSYGTGGSPLHF	TGTGCCAGCAGTTACGGGACAGGGGGATCACCCCTCCACTTT
TRBV28	-	-	TRBJ1-2	CASSTKGAPRPYGYTF	TGTGCCAGCAGTACCAAGGGAGCTCCTAGACCCTATGGCTACACCTTC
TRBV2	-	-	TRBJ1-2	CASTRKVLRLSYGYTF	TGTGCCAGCACCCGGAAGGTTCTCCGACTGAGCTATGGCTACACCTTC
TRBV30	-	TRBD2	TRBJ2-2	CAWSWGLAGGELFF	TGTGCCTGGAGTTGGGGACTAGCGGGTGGGGAGCTGTTTTTT
TRBV5-1	-	TRBD1	TRBJ2-2	CASSPGDSNTGELFF	TGCGCCAGCAGCCCCGGGGACAGCAACACCGGGGAGCTGTTTTTT
TRBV14	once	-	TRBJ1-2	CASSPNRDHGYTF	TGTGCCAGCAGCCCAAACAGGGATCATGGCTACACCTTC
TRBV18	-	-	TRBJ1-6	CASSQEGEDSPLHF	TGTGCCAGCTCACAGGAGGGGGAGGATTCACCCCTCCACTTT
TRBV7-2	once	-	TRBJ1-1	CASSPYQSGLAFF	TGTGCCAGCAGCCCATATCAGTCCGGGTTGGCTTTCTTT
TRBV10-3	-	TRBD1	TRBJ1-5	CAISTGGRGQPQHF	TGTGCCATCAGTACAGGGGGCAGGGGGCAGCCCCAGCATTTT
TRBV5-4	-	-	TRBJ2-7	CASSRDFYEQYF	TGTGCCAGCAGCCGTGACTTTTACGAGCAGTACTTC
TRBV9	-	-	TRBJ2-2	CASGGNTGELFF	TGTGCCAGCGGGGGTAACACCGGGGAGCTGTTTTTT
TRBV2	-	-	TRBJ1-2	CASSEKGGKEYGYTF	TGTGCCAGCAGTGAAAAGGGGGGGAAAGAATATGGCTACACCTTC
TRBV3-1/TRBV3-2	-	-	TRBJ1-1	CASSQRSTNTEAFF	TGTGCCAGCAGCCAGAGATCCACGAACACTGAAGCTTTCTTT
TRBV27	-	-	TRBJ1-3	CASSPNRAGNTIYF	TGTGCCAGCAGCCCGAACAGGGCTGGAAACACCATATATTTT
TRBV12-3/TRBV12-4	-	-	TRBJ1-1	CASSFRAPTEAFF	TGTGCCAGCAGTTTCAGGGCCCCCACTGAAGCTTTCTTT
TRBV2	once	-	TRBJ1-5	CASSGLTQQPQHF	TGTGCCAGCAGTGGCCTGACACAACAGCCCCAGCATTTT
TRBV28	-	-	TRBJ1-4	CASRQGELFF	TGTGCCAGCAGACAGGGAGAACTGTTTTTT
TRBV19	-	-	TRBJ1-4	CASKEGIRSNEKLFF	TGTGCCAGTAAGGAGGGGATAAGATCAAATGAAAAACTGTTTTTT
TRBV28	-	-	TRBJ1-1	CASSGTGAAFF	TGTGCCAGCTCAGGGACGGGAGCTGCTTTCTTT
TRBV10-2	-	TRBD1	TRBJ2-7	CASSEWDRDHEQYF	TGCGCCAGCAGTGAGTGGGACAGGGACCACGAGCAGTACTTC